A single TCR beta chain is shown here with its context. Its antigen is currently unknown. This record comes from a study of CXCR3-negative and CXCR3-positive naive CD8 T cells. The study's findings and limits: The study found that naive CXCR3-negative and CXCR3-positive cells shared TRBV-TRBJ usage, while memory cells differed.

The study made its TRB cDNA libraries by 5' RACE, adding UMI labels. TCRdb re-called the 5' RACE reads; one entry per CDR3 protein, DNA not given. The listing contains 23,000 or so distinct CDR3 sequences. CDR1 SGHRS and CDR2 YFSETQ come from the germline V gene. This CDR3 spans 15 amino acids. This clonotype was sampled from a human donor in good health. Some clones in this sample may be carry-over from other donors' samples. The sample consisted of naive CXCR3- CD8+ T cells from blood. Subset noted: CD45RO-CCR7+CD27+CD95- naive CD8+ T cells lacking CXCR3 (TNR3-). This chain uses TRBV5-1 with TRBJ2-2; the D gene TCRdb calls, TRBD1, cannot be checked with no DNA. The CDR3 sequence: CASSSGQKNTGELFF.